This TCR beta chain was recorded in a study of blood T cells in healthy people across ages (dated by TCRdb to between 2015 and 2016). A note on the overall study: In model experiments, template switching captured roughly one uniquely barcoded TCR beta cDNA molecule for every two T cells. The study measured age-related changes in TCR beta repertoire diversity using deep sequencing normalized with unique cDNA molecular identifiers. Four age groups were formed from the donors: young (average roughly 16 years), middle-aged (approximately 40), aged (around 68) and long-lived (about 80). To avoid experimental bias, donors of different ages were randomly spread across the sequencing lanes. Two additional independent replicas of 1 million unique cDNA reads from the same blood draw were analyzed for two donors (one aged 18 to 29 and one aged 80 or older).

The investigation overall reported the following: Total diversity estimates from one million sequenced T cells were considered lower bounds and underestimates. Because the CMV infection status of the donors was unknown, age-related changes in expanded clonotypes may potentially have been confounded. Conclusive comparison of naive and antigen-experienced compartments was prevented by the profiling of bulk unsorted PBMCs. Compared with the aged group, the long-lived group had more naive CD4+ T cells, fewer expanded clones and increased TCR diversity, suggesting age selection. Observed TCR beta diversity per million T cells fell roughly linearly with age, and a significant reduction was already apparent by age about 38. The percentage of naive T cells measured by flow cytometry correlated strongly with observed TCR beta diversity.

In the germline V gene (reference sequence), CDR1 corresponds to DFQATT and CDR2 to SNEGSKA. The CDR3 covers 15 residues, taking in both the cysteine and the phenylalanine. Only the CDR3 DNA stays, 45 bases, in frame from base 1. V lost 3 bases and J lost 8 bases, and the count of bases not matched to a germline gene is 13. Systemically healthy Caucasian individuals from Russia, 39 in total and aged about 6 to 95 years, were included as donors. Each donor gave ten milliliters of peripheral blood, drawn into EDTA-treated Vacutainer tubes. Ficoll-Paque density-gradient centrifugation was used to isolate PBMCs, with at least 6.5 million per sample. Trizol reagent was used to extract total RNA from the PBMCs, yielding at least 5.5 micrograms per sample. Naive CD45RAhigh/CD27high T cell percentages were measured by flow cytometry on a PBMC aliquot from every donor. About this clonotype itself: There is no known antigen for this receptor. The record has no base qualities; no much larger clone is one base away.

The method behind the library was 5' RACE. The data were produced on an Illumina HiSeq 2500. The second PCR ran for about 7 to 11 cycles and used a J-beta primer mix along with a sample-barcoded 5' primer. A unique molecular identifier was introduced onto each TCR beta cDNA molecule by a template-switch 5' adaptor carrying 12 random nucleotides. Each sample yielded at least 2.5 million CDR3-containing paired-end reads. First-strand cDNA was synthesized from all RNA with the Mint cDNA synthesis kit, primed by a TRBC-specific oligonucleotide. All cDNA was treated with uracil-DNA glycosylase and then went through a first 18-cycle PCR with the universal primers M1SS and BC2_uni_R. In the original analysis: Each sample was normalized by randomly selecting 1 million high-quality reads, each carrying a distinct molecular identifier. Reads sharing molecular identifiers were discarded rather than binned into consensus sequences. MiTCR, run with a Q25 quality threshold and the strictest error-elimination algorithm, handled CDR3 identification, clonotype clustering and error correction. A nonparametric unseen species model using Euler transformation provided a lower-bound estimate of total TCR beta diversity. TCRdb reran the public reads through fastp at Q25 and MiXCR, keeping productive beta chains. Rows with one shared CDR3 protein collapse into an entry with the most common genes and DNA. The V and J calls, along with clone size, are taken from TCRdb and not from the paper's own processing. The table for this sample lists fewer than 1 million distinct CDR3 sequences; roughly 44% of them were counted only once. Jointly, the top ten make up 15% to 25% of the sample.

Sequenced material: blood. The sequence was obtained from a man aged 55 to 70 in good health. The chain is made from TRBV20-1 and TRBJ1-2, with 9 bases matching TRBD1. The bases are TGCAGTGCTAGTCCCCCGACAGGGGGGGGCTACGGCTACACCTTC. Its protein is CSASPPTGGGYGYTF.